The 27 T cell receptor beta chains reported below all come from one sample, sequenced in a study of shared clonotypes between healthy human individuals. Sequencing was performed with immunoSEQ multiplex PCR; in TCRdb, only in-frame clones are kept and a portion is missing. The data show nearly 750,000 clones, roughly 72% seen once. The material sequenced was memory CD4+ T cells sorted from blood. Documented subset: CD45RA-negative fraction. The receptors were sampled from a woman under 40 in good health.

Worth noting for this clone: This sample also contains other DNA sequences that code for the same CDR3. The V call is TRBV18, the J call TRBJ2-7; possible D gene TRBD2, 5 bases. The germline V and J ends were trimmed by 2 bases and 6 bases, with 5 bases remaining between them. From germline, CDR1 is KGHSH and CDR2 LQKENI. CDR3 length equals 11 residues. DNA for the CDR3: TGTGCCAGCTCACCAGAGGGCGAGCAGTACTTC. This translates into CASSPEGEQYF.

As DNA, the CDR3 is TGCAGCGTTGAAGCCCAAACAGATACGCAGTATTTT. Translation gives CSVEAQTDTQYF. V gene TRBV29-1 combines with J gene TRBJ2-3; D gene ambiguous. The CDR3 is 12 amino acids. The ends were cut back, 1 base at V and 3 bases at J, with 5 bases in the middle. Germline V CDR1 and CDR2: SQVTM, ANQGSEA.

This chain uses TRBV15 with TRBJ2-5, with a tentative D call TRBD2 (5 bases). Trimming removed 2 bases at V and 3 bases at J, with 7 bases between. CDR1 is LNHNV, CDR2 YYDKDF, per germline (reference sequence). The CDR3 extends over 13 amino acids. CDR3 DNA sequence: TGTGCCACCAGCAGACGAGGGAAAGAGACCCAGTACTTC. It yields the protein CATSRRGKETQYF.

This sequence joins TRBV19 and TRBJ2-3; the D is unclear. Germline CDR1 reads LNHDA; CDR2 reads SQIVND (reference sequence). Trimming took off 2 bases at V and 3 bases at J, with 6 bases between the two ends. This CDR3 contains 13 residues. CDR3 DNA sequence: TGTGCCAGTAGTATAACCGCAACAGATACGCAGTATTTT. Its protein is CASSITATDTQYF.

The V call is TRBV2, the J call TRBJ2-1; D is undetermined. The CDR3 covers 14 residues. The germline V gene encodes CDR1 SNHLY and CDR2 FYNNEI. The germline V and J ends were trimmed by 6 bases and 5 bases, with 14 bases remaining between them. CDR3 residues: CASRQVKSDNEQFF. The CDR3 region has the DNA TGTGCCAGCAGGCAAGTAAAGTCGGACAATGAGCAGTTCTTC.

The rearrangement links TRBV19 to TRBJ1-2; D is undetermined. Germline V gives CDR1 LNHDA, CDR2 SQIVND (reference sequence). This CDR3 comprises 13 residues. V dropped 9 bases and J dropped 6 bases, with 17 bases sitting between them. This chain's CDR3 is CASHGRYGDGYTF. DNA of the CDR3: TGTGCCAGCCATGGTCGATATGGGGATGGCTACACCTTC.

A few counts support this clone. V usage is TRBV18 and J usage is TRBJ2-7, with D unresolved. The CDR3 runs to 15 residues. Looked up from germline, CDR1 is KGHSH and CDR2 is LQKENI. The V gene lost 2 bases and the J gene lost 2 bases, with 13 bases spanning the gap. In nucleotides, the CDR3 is TGTGCCAGCTCACCAACTACTTTAAGAACCTACGAGCAGTACTTC. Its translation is CASSPTTLRTYEQYF.

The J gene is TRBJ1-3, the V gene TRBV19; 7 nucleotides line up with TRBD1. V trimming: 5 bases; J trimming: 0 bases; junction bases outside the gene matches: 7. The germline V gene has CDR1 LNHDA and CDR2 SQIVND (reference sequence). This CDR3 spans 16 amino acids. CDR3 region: CASSSGQRPSGNTIYF. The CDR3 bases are TGTGCCAGTAGTTCGGGACAGCGACCCTCTGGAAACACCATATATTTT.

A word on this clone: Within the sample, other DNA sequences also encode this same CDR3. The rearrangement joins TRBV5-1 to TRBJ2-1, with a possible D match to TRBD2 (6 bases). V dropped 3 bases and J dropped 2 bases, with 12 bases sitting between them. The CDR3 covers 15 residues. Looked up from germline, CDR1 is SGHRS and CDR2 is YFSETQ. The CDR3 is CASSSSSAAYNEQFF. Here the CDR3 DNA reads TGCGCCAGCAGCTCATCTAGCGCAGCCTACAATGAGCAGTTCTTC. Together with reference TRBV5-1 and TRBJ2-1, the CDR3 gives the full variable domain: KAGVTQTPRYLIKTRGQQVTLSCSPISGHRSVSWYQQTPGQGLQFLFEYFSETQRNKGNFPGRFSGRQFSNSRSEMNVSTLELGDSALYLCASSSSSAAYNEQFFGPGTRLTVL.

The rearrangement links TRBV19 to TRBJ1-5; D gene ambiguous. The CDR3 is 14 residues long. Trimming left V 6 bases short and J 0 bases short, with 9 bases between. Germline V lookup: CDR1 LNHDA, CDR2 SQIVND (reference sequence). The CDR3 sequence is CASRGGSSNQPQHF. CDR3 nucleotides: TGTGCCAGTAGGGGAGGCAGTAGCAATCAGCCCCAGCATTTT.

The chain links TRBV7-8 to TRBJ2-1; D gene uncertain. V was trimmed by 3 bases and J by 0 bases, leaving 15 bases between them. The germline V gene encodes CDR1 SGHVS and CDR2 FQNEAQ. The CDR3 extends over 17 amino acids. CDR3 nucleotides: TGTGCCAGCAGCTTGTTCAGAGCCCTCATCTCCTACAATGAGCAGTTCTTC. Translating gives CASSLFRALISYNEQFF.

The DNA for the CDR3 is TGTGCCAGCAGCCCTGGACAGGGAGGGGGAATCAAAGAGACCCAGTACTTC. Its translation is CASSPGQGGGIKETQYF. The V call is TRBV11-2, the J call TRBJ2-5, with D tentatively TRBD1 (8 bases). Germline V CDR1 and CDR2: SGHAT, FQNNGV. Trimming stripped 5 bases from V and 3 bases from J, with 22 bases between. This CDR3 spans 17 amino acids. Supplemented by reference TRBV11-2 and TRBJ2-5, the full variable domain reads EAGVAQSPRYKIIEKRQSVAFWCNPISGHATLYWYQQILGQGPKLLIQFQNNGVVDDSQLPKDRFSAERLKGVDSTLKIQPAKLEDSAVYLCASSPGQGGGIKETQYFGPGTRLLVL.

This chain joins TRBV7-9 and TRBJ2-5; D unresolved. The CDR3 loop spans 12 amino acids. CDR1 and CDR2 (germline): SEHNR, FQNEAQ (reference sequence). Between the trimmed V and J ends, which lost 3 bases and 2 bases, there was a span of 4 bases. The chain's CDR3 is CASSFLQETQYF. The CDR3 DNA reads TGTGCCAGCAGCTTCCTGCAAGAGACCCAGTACTTC.

DNA of the CDR3: TGTGCCAGCTCACGTATCGGCGGGAGCGACAATGAGCAGTTCTTC. Protein: CASSRIGGSDNEQFF. The rearrangement links TRBV18 to TRBJ2-1; 7 bases are shared with TRBD2. The CDR3 length is 15 residues. After removal of 4 bases from V and 5 bases from J, the junction contained 8 bases not matched to a gene. The germline V gene encodes CDR1 KGHSH and CDR2 LQKENI.

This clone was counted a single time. CDR3 DNA sequence: TGTGCCAGCAGTTTTTTTCCGGGAGGGCCTTTAAGCACAGATACGCAGTATTTT. Encoded protein: CASSFFPGGPLSTDTQYF. The rearrangement links TRBV28 to TRBJ2-3, with 8 bases lining up with TRBD2. This CDR3 spans 18 amino acids. V gave up 3 bases and J gave up 0 bases; unmatched junction bases: 11. The V gene's germline CDR1 is MDHEN and CDR2 SYDVKM.

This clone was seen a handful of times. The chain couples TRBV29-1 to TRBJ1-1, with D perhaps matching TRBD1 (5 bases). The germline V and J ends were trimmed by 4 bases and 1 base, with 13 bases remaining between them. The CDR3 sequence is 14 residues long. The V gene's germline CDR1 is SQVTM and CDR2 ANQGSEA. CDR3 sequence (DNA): TGCAGCGTTGGGAAAGGGGCCGGGAACACTGAAGCTTTCTTT. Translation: CSVGKGAGNTEAFF.

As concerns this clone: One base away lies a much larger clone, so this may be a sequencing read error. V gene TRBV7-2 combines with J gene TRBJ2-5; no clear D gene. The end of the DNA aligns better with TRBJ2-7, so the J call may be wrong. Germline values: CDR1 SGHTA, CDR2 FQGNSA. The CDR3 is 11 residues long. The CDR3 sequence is CASSLYYEQYF. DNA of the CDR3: TGTGCCAGCAGCTTGTACTACGAGCAGTACTTC.

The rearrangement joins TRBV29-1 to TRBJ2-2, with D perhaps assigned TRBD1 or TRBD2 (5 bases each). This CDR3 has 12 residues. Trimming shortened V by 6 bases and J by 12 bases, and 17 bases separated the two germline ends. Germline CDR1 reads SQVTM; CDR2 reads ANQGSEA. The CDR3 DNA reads TGCAGCGTCGGTAGGGACCGGGGAAAGCTGTTTTTT. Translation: CSVGRDRGKLFF.

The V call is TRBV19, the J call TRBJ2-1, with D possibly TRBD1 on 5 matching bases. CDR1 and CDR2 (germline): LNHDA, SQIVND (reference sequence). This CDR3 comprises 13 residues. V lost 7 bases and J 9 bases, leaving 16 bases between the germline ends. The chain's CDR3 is CASKRGSGREQFF. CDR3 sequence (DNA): TGTGCCAGTAAAAGGGGTTCTGGGCGTGAGCAGTTCTTC.

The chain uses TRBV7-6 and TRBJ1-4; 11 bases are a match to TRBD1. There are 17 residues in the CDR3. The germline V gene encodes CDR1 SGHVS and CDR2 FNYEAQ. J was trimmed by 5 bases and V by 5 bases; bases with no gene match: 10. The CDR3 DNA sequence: TGTGCCAGCAGCGCGCCGGGACAGGGGGGGGCAAATGAAAAACTGTTTTTT. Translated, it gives CASSAPGQGGANEKLFF.

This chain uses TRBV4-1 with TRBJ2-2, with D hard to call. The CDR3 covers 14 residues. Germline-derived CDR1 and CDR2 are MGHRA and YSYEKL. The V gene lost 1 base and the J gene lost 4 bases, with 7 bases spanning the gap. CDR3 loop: CASSQVSPTGELFF. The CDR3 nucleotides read TGCGCCAGCAGCCAAGTCTCCCCCACCGGGGAGCTGTTTTTT.

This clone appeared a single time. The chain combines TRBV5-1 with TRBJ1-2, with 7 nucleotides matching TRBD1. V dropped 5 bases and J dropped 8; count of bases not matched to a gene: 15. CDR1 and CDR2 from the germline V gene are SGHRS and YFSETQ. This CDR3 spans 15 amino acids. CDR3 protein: CASRPTPQGPQGYTF. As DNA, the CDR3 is TGCGCCAGCAGACCTACTCCACAGGGGCCTCAGGGCTACACCTTC.

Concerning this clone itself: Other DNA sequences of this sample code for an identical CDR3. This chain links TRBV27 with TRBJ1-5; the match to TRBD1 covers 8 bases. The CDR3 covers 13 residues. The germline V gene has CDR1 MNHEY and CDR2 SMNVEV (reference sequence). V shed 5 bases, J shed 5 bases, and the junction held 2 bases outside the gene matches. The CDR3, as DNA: TGTGCCAGCAGTCCGGACAGGGATCAGCCCCAGCATTTT. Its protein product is CASSPDRDQPQHF.

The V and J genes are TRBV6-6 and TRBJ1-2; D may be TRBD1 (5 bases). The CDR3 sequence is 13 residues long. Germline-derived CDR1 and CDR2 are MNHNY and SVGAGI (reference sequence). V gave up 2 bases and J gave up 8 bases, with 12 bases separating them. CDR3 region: CASSYGAGTGYTF. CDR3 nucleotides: TGTGCCAGCAGTTACGGTGCAGGGACCGGCTACACCTTC.

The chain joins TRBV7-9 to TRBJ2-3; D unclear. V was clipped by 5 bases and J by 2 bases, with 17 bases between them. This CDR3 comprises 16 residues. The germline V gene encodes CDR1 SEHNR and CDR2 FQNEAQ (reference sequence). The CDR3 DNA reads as TGTGCCAGCAGCCCGGACGTCGACTTATACACAGATACGCAGTATTTT. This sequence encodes CASSPDVDLYTDTQYF.

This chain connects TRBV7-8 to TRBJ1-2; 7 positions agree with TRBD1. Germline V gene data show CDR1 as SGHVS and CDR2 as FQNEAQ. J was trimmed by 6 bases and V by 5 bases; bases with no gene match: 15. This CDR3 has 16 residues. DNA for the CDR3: TGTGCCAGCAGCCCTGTCGGAGAGACAGGGACCAATGGCTACACCTTC. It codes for CASSPVGETGTNGYTF.

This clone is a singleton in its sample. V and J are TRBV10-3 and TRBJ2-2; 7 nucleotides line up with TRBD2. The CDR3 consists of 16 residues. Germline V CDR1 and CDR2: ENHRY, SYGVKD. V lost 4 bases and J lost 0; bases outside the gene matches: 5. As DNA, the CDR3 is TGTGCCATCAGTGCCAGCGGGACCGCGAACACCGGGGAGCTGTTTTTT. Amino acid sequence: CAISASGTANTGELFF.